This paragraph covers one TCR beta chain sequence. Its recognized antigen is unknown. No base qualities exist here, and no much larger clone lies one base off it. This sample was included in a study of blood T cell repertoires in COVID-19 (dated by TCRdb to 2020 to 2022). With regard to the full study: Samples from collaborators originated in the United States, Italy and Spain and spanned both the acute and convalescent phases of COVID-19. The material from the prospective study consisted of cDNA or gDNA derived from T cells, B-cell-depleted T cells, or PBMCs. The dataset comprised deeply sampled blood TCRbeta repertoires from subjects exposed to, actively infected with, or recovered from COVID-19. The repertoires were released in a freely available public database meant as a resource for research on the immune response to SARS-CoV-2. The samples were drawn from the first 160 participants of the ongoing ImmuneRACE study and from 950 to 1,500 subjects provided by 6 global collaborators. A de-identified subject ID, COVID-19 status, age in years and sex were almost always included in the sample metadata. Where available, HLA class I and class II types were taken from metadata supplied by the sample provider and were not determined by assay-based typing.

Relative to germline, V is missing 4 bases and J is missing 5 bases, with 2 bases of the junction outside any gene match. Per the germline V gene, SQVTM is the CDR1 and ANQGSEA is the CDR2. The CDR3 starts with the cysteine, ends with the phenylalanine, and has 14 residues. Only the CDR3 part of the read is kept: 42 bases, read in frame from the first base. TCRbeta CDR3 regions were amplified from genomic DNA using the immunoSEQ Assay, a bias-controlled multiplex PCR. The source study handled its data this way. The number of nucleated cells in each sample was estimated from the amplification of reference gene primers within the assay. Sequence reads were collapsed and filtered to measure the absolute abundance of every unique TCRbeta CDR3 rearrangement. For each sample, productive Simpson clonality was calculated as the square root of Simpson's diversity index over productive rearrangements. TCRdb's version of the immuneACCESS table is confined to in-frame rearrangements and falls short of the full clone set. An unresolved V gene accounts for under half of the shortfall where checked; the remainder is of unknown origin. V and J calls and clone size are as listed in that table; D and trimming were resolved from the DNA. The sample yields 200,000 to 250,000 clones; roughly 85% were counted once. The leading ten clones occupy 9.5% to 14% of the sample.

Participants in the prospective study were aged about 18 to 95 years, lived in over 20 United States geographic areas, and enrolled through a virtual design. In the prospective study, cohorts were assigned on the basis of participant-reported clinical history obtained from a screening survey and a study questionnaire. Recovered participants in ImmuneRACE Cohort 3 were defined as having two consecutive negative NP/OP PCR tests, clearance from a healthcare professional, or resolution of symptoms. Mobile phlebotomists in the prospective study collected whole blood, serum and a nasopharyngeal or oropharyngeal swab from every participant. Over a roughly 2-month period, participants in the prospective study had the option of providing additional blood draws and questionnaires. Prospective study blood samples were shipped either frozen or at room temperature before DNA extraction. General study outcomes and caveats: Clinical and demographic metadata were provided uncurated, with the amount varying by source and participant.

The clonotype comes from a man aged 30-40 years who had recovered from COVID-19. The chain uses TRBV29-1 and TRBJ2-1; TRBD2 aligns with 13 central bases. The source material was PBMCs or T cells enriched from blood (not recorded which). CDR3 reads: CSVVGTSGDNEQFF. The DNA reads TGCAGCGTTGTCGGGACTAGCGGGGACAATGAGCAGTTCTTC.